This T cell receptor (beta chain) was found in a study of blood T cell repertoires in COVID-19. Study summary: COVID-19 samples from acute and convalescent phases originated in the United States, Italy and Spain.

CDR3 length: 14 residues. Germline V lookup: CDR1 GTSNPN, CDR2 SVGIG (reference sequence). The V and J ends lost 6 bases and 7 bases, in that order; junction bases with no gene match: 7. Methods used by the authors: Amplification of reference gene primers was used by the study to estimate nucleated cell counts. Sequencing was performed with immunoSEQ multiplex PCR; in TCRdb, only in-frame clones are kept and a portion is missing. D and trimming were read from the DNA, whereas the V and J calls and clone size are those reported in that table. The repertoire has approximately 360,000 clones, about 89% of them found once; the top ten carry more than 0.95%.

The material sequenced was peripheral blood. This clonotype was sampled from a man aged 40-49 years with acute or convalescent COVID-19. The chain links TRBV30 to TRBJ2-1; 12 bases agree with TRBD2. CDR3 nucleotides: TGTGCCTGTGTGGGACTAGCGGGCCGAAATGAGCAGTTCTTC. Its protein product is CACVGLAGRNEQFF. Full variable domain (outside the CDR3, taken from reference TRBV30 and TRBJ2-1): SQTIHQWPATLVQPVGSPLSLECTVEGTSNPNLYWYRQAAGRGLQLLFYSVGIGQISSEVPQNLSASRPQDRQFILSSKKLLLSDSGFYLCACVGLAGRNEQFFGPGTRLTVL.